This T cell receptor beta chain stems from a study of graft-versus-host responses after intestinal transplantation. The wider study: Each patient got anti-thymocyte globulin induction, then tacrolimus and steroids for two to four years.

The study, taken as a whole, reports: Circulating GvH clones peaking coincided with falling HvG clones soon after transplant.

Concerning this clone itself: Its specificity is unknown.

The CDR3 consists of 16 residues. V was shortened by 2 bases and J by 0 bases, with 11 bases between the two germline ends. Clones were sequenced by immunoSEQ multiplex PCR, and TCRdb holds only the in-frame ones, with some missing. The profile covers more than 100,000 clones, with over 85% appearing a single time and more than 0.1% taken by the ten largest. This TCR was recovered from a human donor who received an intestinal transplant. Sequencing used unstimulated CD4+ T cells sorted from spleen or lymph node cells, obtained before intestinal transplant. This sequence joins TRBV6-7 and TRBJ2-1, with D perhaps given as TRBD1 or TRBD2 (5 bases each). Being an ORF, TRBV6-7 has a function that is uncertain. This CDR3 is CASSYRGGSSYNEQFF. DNA of the CDR3: TGTGCCAGCAGTTACCGGGGCGGCAGCTCCTACAATGAGCAGTTCTTC.